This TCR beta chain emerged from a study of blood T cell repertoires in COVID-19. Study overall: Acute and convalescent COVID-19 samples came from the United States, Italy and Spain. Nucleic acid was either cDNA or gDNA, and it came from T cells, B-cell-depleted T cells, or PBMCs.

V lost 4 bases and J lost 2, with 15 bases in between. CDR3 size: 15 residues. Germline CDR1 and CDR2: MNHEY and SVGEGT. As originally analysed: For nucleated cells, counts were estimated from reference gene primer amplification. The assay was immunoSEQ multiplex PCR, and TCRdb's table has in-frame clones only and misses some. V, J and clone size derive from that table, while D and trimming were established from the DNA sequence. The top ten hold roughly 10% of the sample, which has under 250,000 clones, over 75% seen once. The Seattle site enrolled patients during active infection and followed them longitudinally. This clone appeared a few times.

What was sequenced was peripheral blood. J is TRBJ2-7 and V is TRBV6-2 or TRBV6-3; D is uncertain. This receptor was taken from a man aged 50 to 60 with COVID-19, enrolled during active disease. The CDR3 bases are TGTGCCAGCAGTTTCGACTCCCGAGGCACCTACGAGCAGTACTTC. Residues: CASSFDSRGTYEQYF.